Following are 27 T cell receptor beta chains from one sample sequenced in a study of blood T cell repertoires in COVID-19. The protocol was immunoSEQ multiplex PCR, while the TCRdb copy is restricted to in-frame clones and leaves out a portion. The table includes more than 300,000 clones, roughly 86% detected once. Specimen: peripheral blood. These receptors all stem from a woman aged 70-85 years with COVID-19, enrolled during active disease.

V is TRBV4-1 and J is TRBJ1-2; TRBD1 aligns across 7 bases. This CDR3 is built from 15 residues. Germline V lookup: CDR1 MGHRA, CDR2 YSYEKL. With V trimmed by 0 bases and J by 4 bases, 5 bases remained unmatched. The DNA of the CDR3 is TGCGCCAGCAGCCAAGAATCGACAGGGACCTATGGCTACACCTTC. Encoded protein: CASSQESTGTYGYTF.

The chain uses TRBV7-2 and TRBJ2-1; 13 nucleotides align to TRBD2. The CDR3 contains 16 residues. Per the germline V gene, CDR1 is SGHTA and CDR2 is FQGNSA. The V segment lost 5 bases and the J segment 8 bases; nucleotides outside the gene matches: 9. The CDR3 DNA reads TGTGCCAGCAGCCCCCGGACTAGCGGGGGAGGGCATGAGCAGTTCTTC. This translates into CASSPRTSGGGHEQFF.

This clone was observed a few times. The CDR3 DNA reads as TGTGCCAGCAGCTTCCCCGGGACACCCTACGAGCAGTACTTC. Translated, it gives CASSFPGTPYEQYF. J is TRBJ2-7 and V is TRBV11-2; maybe TRBD1 (6 bases). With 3 bases removed from V and 2 bases from J, the gap between germline ends came to 11 bases. This CDR3 is built from 14 residues. The germline V gene has CDR1 SGHAT and CDR2 FQNNGV.

This clone was recorded a few times. V is TRBV19 and J is TRBJ1-2, with TRBD1 matching over 8 bases. J gave up 3 bases and V 4 bases, and 7 bases lay outside the gene matches. The CDR3 sequence is 15 residues long. Germline assignment: CDR1 LNHDA and CDR2 SQIVND (reference sequence). The chain's CDR3 is CASSRQDRVDYGYTF. In DNA form, the CDR3 reads TGTGCCAGTAGTAGACAGGACAGGGTGGACTATGGCTACACCTTC.

This clone was observed a handful of times. The chain employs TRBV3-1 (or the pseudogene TRBV3-2) and TRBJ2-5, with D possibly matching TRBD1 (6 bases). Germline assignment: CDR1 LGHDT and CDR2 YNNKEL (reference sequence). The V end lost 4 bases, the J end lost 5 bases, and 11 bases lay between the germline ends. CDR3 size: 13 residues. CDR3 nucleotides: TGTGCCAGCAGCCCCCCAAGGGGGGAGACCCAGTACTTC. This sequence encodes CASSPPRGETQYF.

J is TRBJ1-1 and V is TRBV19, with 8 bases lining up with TRBD1. Per germline, CDR1 LNHDA and CDR2 SQIVND (reference sequence). Trimming cost V 6 bases and J 1 base; bases outside gene matches: 1. The CDR3 extends over 13 amino acids. Here the CDR3 reads CASRGTGNTEAFF. CDR3 DNA: TGTGCCAGTAGGGGGACAGGGAACACTGAAGCTTTCTTT.

The chain has TRBV27 and TRBJ1-5; D may be TRBD1 (5 bases). Germline V lookup: CDR1 MNHEY, CDR2 SMNVEV (reference sequence). The CDR3 runs to 17 residues. Trimming took 5 bases from V and 5 from J, leaving 22 bases between them. CDR3 coding DNA: TGTGCCAGCAGTATAACAGGTTCCGCACGGGCCCATCAGCCCCAGCATTTT. Translating it yields CASSITGSARAHQPQHF.

The chain combines TRBV6-5 with TRBJ2-7; TRBD1 agrees at 10 bases. The CDR3 contains 14 residues. Per germline, CDR1 MNHEY and CDR2 SVGAGI. V lost 8 bases, J lost 2 bases, and 6 bases stayed unmatched. The CDR3 region has the DNA TGTGCCAGCTCCGGGACAGGGGTAACCTACGAGCAGTACTTC. This sequence encodes CASSGTGVTYEQYF.

V is TRBV27 and J is TRBJ1-1, with D unresolved. Germline lookup yields CDR1 MNHEY and CDR2 SMNVEV (reference sequence). Trimming removed 6 bases at V and 11 bases at J, with 19 bases between. The CDR3 spans 13 residues. This CDR3 reads CASRRRPDGMAFF. CDR3 bases: TGTGCCAGCAGAAGGAGGCCGGACGGGATGGCTTTCTTT.

This clone was seen a single time. Other DNA variants within this sample encode the same CDR3. J is TRBJ2-1 and V is TRBV19; TRBD1 might be the D (5 bases). Germline lookup yields CDR1 LNHDA and CDR2 SQIVND (reference sequence). This CDR3 is 14 amino acids long. Trimming shortened V by 4 bases and J by 1 base, and 8 bases separated the two germline ends. Written as DNA, the CDR3 is TGTGCCAGTAGTAGGGGCAGTTCCTACAATGAGCAGTTCTTC. It translates to CASSRGSSYNEQFF. The full variable domain, its missing parts supplied by reference TRBV19 and TRBJ2-1, is DGGITQSPKYLFRKEGQNVTLSCEQNLNHDAMYWYRQDPGQGLRLIYYSQIVNDFQKGDIAEGYSVSREKKESFPLTVTSAQKNPTAFYLCASSRGSSYNEQFFGPGTRLTVL.

The chain carries TRBV4-1 and TRBJ2-2; TRBD1 matches at 7 bases. V lost 1 base to trimming and J lost 2 bases; unmatched junction nucleotides: 7. CDR3 length: 17 amino acids. Germline CDR1 is MGHRA and CDR2 is YSYEKL. CDR3 sequence: CASSQGPRTGNTGELFF. In DNA form, the CDR3 reads TGCGCCAGCAGCCAAGGGCCCAGGACAGGAAACACCGGGGAGCTGTTTTTT.

CDR3 in DNA: TGTGCCAGCAGTTTAAATGACAGGGCCACTGAAGCTTTCTTT. Its protein product is CASSLNDRATEAFF. The rearrangement uses TRBV27 and TRBJ1-1, with TRBD1 matching over 7 bases. This CDR3 is built from 14 residues. J lost 4 bases, V lost 2 bases, and 4 bases had no gene match. Germline V gene sequence: CDR1 MNHEY, CDR2 SMNVEV (reference sequence).

The rearrangement links TRBV10-1 to TRBJ2-3; D is unresolved. Germline V lookup: CDR1 WNHNN, CDR2 SYGVQD (reference sequence). V was clipped by 0 bases and J by 10 bases, with 14 bases between them. The CDR3 length is 14 residues. CDR3: CASSESRGYPPQYF. Here the CDR3 DNA reads TGCGCCAGCAGTGAGTCGAGAGGTTACCCTCCGCAGTATTTT.

V usage is TRBV7-9 and J usage is TRBJ1-2; maybe TRBD1 (5 bases). Germline V gene sequence: CDR1 SEHNR, CDR2 FQNEAQ (reference sequence). V was cut by 7 bases and J by 6 bases, with 24 bases left in between. The CDR3 totals 16 residues. The CDR3 reads CASITSGGTRVDGYTF. Here the CDR3 DNA reads TGTGCCAGCATTACCAGCGGGGGGACGAGAGTTGATGGCTACACCTTC.

This clone was counted a few times. The chain employs TRBV4-3 and TRBJ1-1; a possible D gene is TRBD1 (5 bases). V was pared by 1 base and J by 12 bases, with 18 bases between. The germline gives CDR1 LGHNA, CDR2 YSLEER. The CDR3 loop spans 14 amino acids. The chain's CDR3 is CASSQGKGAGQSFF. CDR3 DNA: TGCGCCAGCAGCCAAGGGAAAGGGGCAGGCCAATCTTTCTTT.

The table lists this clone with a few counts. The chain uses TRBV7-9 and TRBJ2-7; 8 bases line up with TRBD2. This CDR3 comprises 17 residues. Per germline, CDR1 SEHNR and CDR2 FQNEAQ (reference sequence). Trimming took 2 bases from V and 3 from J; bases not matched to a gene: 12. CDR3 nucleotides: TGTGCCAGCAGCTTAAAAGTATCCGGAAGCGGGAGCTACGAGCAGTACTTC. It specifies CASSLKVSGSGSYEQYF.

The CDR3, as DNA: TGCAGCGTTGAATGGGCAGGCAGGATCTATAACTATGGCTACACCTTC. Translated: CSVEWAGRIYNYGYTF. The chain links TRBV29-1 to TRBJ1-2; D is uncertain. This CDR3 is 16 amino acids long. Between the trimmed V and J ends, which lost 2 bases and 1 base, there was a span of 17 bases. Per germline, CDR1 SQVTM and CDR2 ANQGSEA.

V usage is TRBV6-5 and J usage is TRBJ2-1; TRBD1 aligns across 9 bases. In germline, CDR1 is MNHEY, CDR2 SVGAGI. V shed 0 bases and J 9 bases; nucleotides not matched to a gene: 6. The CDR3 sequence is 15 residues long. The CDR3 sequence is CASSYSGTGIAEQFF. The DNA for the CDR3 is TGTGCCAGCAGTTACTCGGGGACAGGGATTGCTGAGCAGTTCTTC.

The V gene is TRBV7-7, the J gene TRBJ2-1; 7 bases line up with TRBD2. V dropped 1 base and J dropped 9; count of bases not matched to a gene: 6. This CDR3 has 14 amino acids. Germline CDR1 reads SSHAT; CDR2 reads FNYEAQ (reference sequence). The CDR3 DNA sequence: TGTGCCAGCAGCTTAGGTGGGGGGGTTAGTGAGCAGTTCTTC. It translates to CASSLGGGVSEQFF.

The CDR3 region has the DNA TGTGCCAGTTCCGTATTAGGGGCGTCAGCTAACTATGGCTACACCTTC. It is translated as CASSVLGASANYGYTF. This rearrangement joins TRBV19 to TRBJ1-2, with D possibly being TRBD1 (5 bases). The CDR3 consists of 16 residues. V lost 8 bases to trimming and J lost 0 bases, with 19 bases between them. Germline CDR1 reads LNHDA; CDR2 reads SQIVND (reference sequence).

This chain links TRBV7-2 with TRBJ2-5; D possibly corresponds to TRBD2 (7 bases). The CDR3 totals 14 residues. V dropped 4 bases and J dropped 2 bases, with 11 bases sitting between them. Germline V gene data show CDR1 as SGHTA and CDR2 as FQGNSA. The CDR3 coding sequence is TGTGCCAGCAGCTGGGCGGGGGCACAAGAGACCCAGTACTTC. Its protein is CASSWAGAQETQYF.

The chain joins TRBV7-2 to TRBJ1-2; maybe TRBD1 (6 bases). Germline lookup yields CDR1 SGHTA and CDR2 FQGNSA. V was pared by 5 bases and J by 3 bases, with 13 bases between. The CDR3 has 14 residues. The CDR3 here is CASSPRSGDYGYTF. The CDR3 DNA is TGTGCCAGCAGCCCAAGGTCAGGGGACTATGGCTACACCTTC.

The rearrangement links TRBV5-1 to TRBJ2-1; the match to TRBD2 covers 11 bases. The germline CDR1 and CDR2 sequences are SGHRS and YFSETQ. This CDR3 contains 15 residues. The V gene end was trimmed by 3 bases and the J gene end by 4 bases; junction bases not matched to a gene: 3. CDR3 amino acids: CASSSGLAVYNEQFF. Here the CDR3 DNA reads TGCGCCAGCAGCTCGGGACTAGCGGTGTACAATGAGCAGTTCTTC.

The chain is built from TRBV5-1 and TRBJ1-1, with D uncertain. V lost 0 bases and J 1 base, leaving 10 bases between the germline ends. The CDR3 runs 15 residues. CDR1 and CDR2 from the germline V gene are SGHRS and YFSETQ. The CDR3: CASSLERLRNTEAFF. The CDR3 nucleotides are TGCGCCAGCAGCTTGGAGCGTCTGCGGAACACTGAAGCTTTCTTT.

The chain couples TRBV7-6 to TRBJ1-2; D is unresolved. Per germline, CDR1 SGHVS and CDR2 FNYEAQ. CDR3 length: 11 residues. V lost 1 base and J 6 bases, leaving 3 bases between the germline ends. This CDR3 reads CASSLVDGYTF. The CDR3 DNA sequence: TGTGCCAGCAGCTTAGTCGATGGCTACACCTTC.

This rearrangement joins TRBV28 to TRBJ2-5; the match to TRBD2 covers 9 bases. CDR1 is MDHEN and CDR2 is SYDVKM in the germline V gene. This CDR3 is built from 15 residues. Germline trimming cut 6 bases from V and 3 bases from J; bases unmatched to any gene: 8. CDR3 nucleotide sequence: TGTGCCAGCAGGGACAGACTAGCGGTAAAAGAGACCCAGTACTTC. As protein: CASRDRLAVKETQYF. Looking up the rest from reference TRBV28 and TRBJ2-5 gives the full variable domain: DVKVTQSSRYLVKRTGEKVFLECVQDMDHENMFWYRQDPGLGLRLIYFSYDVKMKEKGDIPEGYSVSREKKERFSLILESASTNQTSMYLCASRDRLAVKETQYFGPGTRLLVL.

This chain uses TRBV29-1 with TRBJ1-1; tentatively, D is TRBD1 (5 bases). Germline lookup yields CDR1 SQVTM and CDR2 ANQGSEA. With 0 bases removed from V and 9 bases from J, the gap between germline ends came to 8 bases. There are 11 residues in the CDR3. Written as DNA, the CDR3 is TGCAGCGTTGAAGAATCAGGGAAAGCTTTCTTT. This sequence encodes CSVEESGKAFF.